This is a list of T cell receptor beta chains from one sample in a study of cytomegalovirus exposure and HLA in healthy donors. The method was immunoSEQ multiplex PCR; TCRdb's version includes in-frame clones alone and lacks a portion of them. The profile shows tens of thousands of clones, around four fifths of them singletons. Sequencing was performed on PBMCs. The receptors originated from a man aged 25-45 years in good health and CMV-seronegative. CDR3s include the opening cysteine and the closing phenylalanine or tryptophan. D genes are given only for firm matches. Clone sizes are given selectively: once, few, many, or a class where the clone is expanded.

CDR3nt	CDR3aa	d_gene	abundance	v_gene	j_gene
TGTGCCAGCAGCCCTAGACGGAACACTGAAGCTTTCTTT	CASSPRRNTEAFF	NA	NA	TRBV7-3	TRBJ1-1
TGTGCCAGAGAGGGAACTAGCGGCTCCTACAATGAGCAGTTCTTC	CAREGTSGSYNEQFF	TRBD2	NA	TRBV2	TRBJ2-1
TGTGCCAGCAGTCCCCGACTAGATCAGCCCCAGCATTTT	CASSPRLDQPQHF	NA	NA	TRBV6-1	TRBJ1-5
TGTGCCAGTAGTATCGGGACAGGGAGGGGCACCGGGGAGCTGTTTTTT	CASSIGTGRGTGELFF	TRBD1	NA	TRBV19	TRBJ2-2
TGTGCCAGTAGTATATCGGGGAGCGGGGGGTTGGATACGCAGTATTTT	CASSISGSGGLDTQYF	TRBD2	NA	TRBV19	TRBJ2-3
TGCAGCGTTGAGCGCAGGGGGGTTAGGAATGAGCAGTTCTTC	CSVERRGVRNEQFF	NA	NA	TRBV29-1	TRBJ2-1
TGTGCCAGCAGTGACAGGAACAATCAGCCCCAGCATTTT	CASSDRNNQPQHF	NA	NA	TRBV6-1	TRBJ1-5
TGTGCCAGCAGCCAAGGGGAGACGTCACTCCTCGGGGGTGAAAAACTGTTTTTT	CASSQGETSLLGGEKLFF	NA	NA	TRBV14	TRBJ1-4
TGTGCCAGCAGCGCTCCCCGGACAGCCGGCTACACCTTC	CASSAPRTAGYTF	NA	NA	TRBV9	TRBJ1-2
TGTGCCAGCAGCTTTGGGGGGGAGGAAAACACCATATATTTT	CASSFGGEENTIYF	NA	NA	TRBV7-2	TRBJ1-3
TGTGCCAGCAGTTCCCCGGCTAGCGGGGACAATGAGCAGTTCTTC	CASSSPASGDNEQFF	TRBD2	NA	TRBV6-5	TRBJ2-1
TGTGCCAGCAGCACCACAGGGGGCTGGAAGAACACTGAAGCTTTCTTT	CASSTTGGWKNTEAFF	TRBD1	NA	TRBV7-8	TRBJ1-1
TGTGCCAGCAACGCTATGGACCAGGGTCGGTTCACCGGGGAGCTGTTTTTT	CASNAMDQGRFTGELFF	NA	once	TRBV9	TRBJ2-2
TGCACCAGCAGCCAAGATATTCGGTTAGCGGGGAGCACAGATACGCAGTATTTT	CTSSQDIRLAGSTDTQYF	NA	NA	TRBV1	TRBJ2-3
TGCGCCAGCAGCTTGGAAGGGGGCGAGGAGACCCAGTACTTC	CASSLEGGEETQYF	TRBD1	NA	TRBV5-1	TRBJ2-5
TGTGCCAGCAGCGAACCGGGACAGGGGTACAATGAGCAGTTCTTC	CASSEPGQGYNEQFF	TRBD1	NA	TRBV7-3	TRBJ2-1
TGTGCCAGCAGCCAAGGGCAATACAATGAGCAGTTCTTC	CASSQGQYNEQFF	NA	NA	TRBV14	TRBJ2-1
TGTGCCAGCAGCTTGTACGATCGGTCGCTCGAGCAGTACTTC	CASSLYDRSLEQYF	NA	NA	TRBV7-2	TRBJ2-7
TGTGCCAGCAGCCCCCACACGGAGACCCAGTACTTC	CASSPHTETQYF	NA	NA	TRBV7-2	TRBJ2-5
TGTGCCAGCAGCTTAACAGCCGGGGCCAACGTCCTGACTTTC	CASSLTAGANVLTF	NA	once	TRBV13	TRBJ2-6
TGTGCCAGTAGTAAGGGAGTTAGCAATGAGCAGTTCTTC	CASSKGVSNEQFF	NA	NA	TRBV19	TRBJ2-1
TGTGCCAGCAGGCCTCCCGCTGCACAGGGTCAGTCGGAGCACTTC	CASRPPAAQGQSEHF	NA	NA	TRBV28	TRBJ2-5
TGTGCCAGCAGCCAAGAGGGGGCGAATGAGCAGTTCTTC	CASSQEGANEQFF	NA	NA	TRBV4-2	TRBJ2-1
TGTGCCAGCGCATTGGGGACACGATATAATTCACCCCTCCACTTT	CASALGTRYNSPLHF	NA	NA	TRBV28	TRBJ1-6
TGTGCCAGCACTGGGACTAGCGGGGTCCGCACCGGGGAGCTGTTTTTT	CASTGTSGVRTGELFF	TRBD2	NA	TRBV25-1	TRBJ2-2
TGTGCCACCGCCCTGGAGGGTGGGTCCTTCTACGAGCAGTACTTC	CATALEGGSFYEQYF	NA	NA	TRBV2	TRBJ2-7
TGTGCCATCCGACCGGGACAGAATCAGCCCCAGCATTTT	CAIRPGQNQPQHF	TRBD1	NA	TRBV10-3	TRBJ1-5
TGTGCCAGCAGTTCTGGATTGGGTTACAGGGGCTACGAGCAGTACTTC	CASSSGLGYRGYEQYF	TRBD1	NA	TRBV27	TRBJ2-7
TGTGCCAGCAGCTTTTGGGGGGAGGGTGAAAAACTGTTTTTT	CASSFWGEGEKLFF	NA	once	TRBV5-4	TRBJ1-4
TGTGCCAGCAGCCTGGCTTTTGCCAAAAACATTCAGTACTTC	CASSLAFAKNIQYF	NA	NA	TRBV5-6	TRBJ2-4
TGTGCCAGCAGCCACTCGACAGGGGTTTATGGCTACACCTTC	CASSHSTGVYGYTF	TRBD1	NA	TRBV11-2	TRBJ1-2
TGTGCCGAAGGGAGCCGGGGCTACACCTTC	CAEGSRGYTF	NA	NA	TRBV2	TRBJ1-2
TGTGCCAGCAGCCCCCAATGGGCGGGGCCAGATGAAAAACTGTTTTTT	CASSPQWAGPDEKLFF	NA	NA	TRBV7-9	TRBJ1-4
TGTGCCAGCTCACTTGGGACAGGGGGCAATCAGCCCCAGCATTTT	CASSLGTGGNQPQHF	TRBD1	NA	TRBV18	TRBJ1-5
TGCGCCAGCAGCCAAGGAAGGGCGGGAGTAAACACCGGGGAGCTGTTTTTT	CASSQGRAGVNTGELFF	TRBD2	once	TRBV4-1	TRBJ2-2
TGTGCTAGCAGCCCCCCCGGGGAGGGCAAGCAGTACTTC	CASSPPGEGKQYF	TRBD2	NA	TRBV7-7	TRBJ2-7
TGCGCCAGCAGCCAAGAGGCGCGGGGGTTGGTCCAGCCCCAGCATTTT	CASSQEARGLVQPQHF	NA	NA	TRBV4-1	TRBJ1-5
TGTGCCAGCAGCTCACAGGTATCCGGGGAGCTGTTTTTT	CASSSQVSGELFF	NA	few	TRBV7-3	TRBJ2-2
TGTGCCAGCAGTGGAGGGACTAGCGGGAGGGCTTTGAATGAGCAGTTCTTC	CASSGGTSGRALNEQFF	TRBD2	NA	TRBV2	TRBJ2-1
TGTGCCAGCAGTAGCGGGGCTAGCACAGATACGCAGTATTTT	CASSSGASTDTQYF	TRBD2	NA	TRBV6-1	TRBJ2-3
TGTGCCAGCAGTTACGGCCAGGGGCTTGAGCAGTACTTC	CASSYGQGLEQYF	NA	NA	TRBV6-5	TRBJ2-7
TGCGCCAGCAGCCTTGACAGGGGGAACTATGGCTACACCTTC	CASSLDRGNYGYTF	TRBD1	NA	TRBV4-1	TRBJ1-2
TGTGCCAGCAGTTACTCGGGCAGTATGAACACTGAAGCTTTCTTT	CASSYSGSMNTEAFF	NA	NA	TRBV6-5	TRBJ1-1
TGCGCCAGCAGCTTGGGCGCGCGTCCTTCCGAATCACCCCTCCACTTT	CASSLGARPSESPLHF	NA	NA	TRBV5-1	TRBJ1-6
TGTGCCAGCAGCTTATCCCCAGGGAATGGCTACACCTTC	CASSLSPGNGYTF	NA	NA	TRBV7-3	TRBJ1-2
TGTGCCTGGAGCCGGGGGGATCCAACCTATGGCTACACCTTC	CAWSRGDPTYGYTF	NA	NA	TRBV30	TRBJ1-2
TGTGCCAGCAGCTCCGGGACAGGGATCGGTCAGCCCCAGCATTTT	CASSSGTGIGQPQHF	TRBD1	NA	TRBV7-6	TRBJ1-5
TGTGCCAGCAGACAAGGACAGGGAGGCAATCAGCCCCAGCATTTT	CASRQGQGGNQPQHF	TRBD1	NA	TRBV6-5	TRBJ1-5
TGTGCCAGCACTCGGGACAGGGGGGATGGCTACACCTTC	CASTRDRGDGYTF	TRBD1	few	TRBV2	TRBJ1-2
TGCAGCGTTGTGCGTGGGGGGTCTGAAAAACTGTTTTTT	CSVVRGGSEKLFF	NA	NA	TRBV29-1	TRBJ1-4
TGTGCTAGTGGCCGGAGAAGACAGGAAGCTTTCTTT	CASGRRRQEAFF	NA	NA	TRBV12-5	TRBJ1-1
TGCAGTGCCTCAGTCAGTTCACCCCTCCACTTT	CSASVSSPLHF	NA	few	TRBV20-1	TRBJ1-6
TGCGCCAGCAGCGGGGGACAGGCCCCTGGCACAGATACGCAGTATTTT	CASSGGQAPGTDTQYF	TRBD1	NA	TRBV5-1	TRBJ2-3